This T cell receptor beta chain was recovered during a study of STAT5B mutations in CD4+ large granular lymphocyte leukemia. A remark on this clone: Its target is not known.

Study-wide results and caveats: Without putative leukemic clones, patient CD4-sorted repertoires remained more clonal than healthy CD4+ repertoires.

CDR3 length: 14 residues. V dropped 2 bases and J dropped 7; count of bases not matched to a gene: 7. CDR1 and CDR2 (germline): KGHSH, LQKENI. Data came from immunoSEQ multiplex PCR; TCRdb stores just in-frame clones and leaves some out. The sample records almost 30,000 clones, approximately 79% being singletons. Sequencing used CD4+ T cells from blood buffy coats. The V and J genes are TRBV18 and TRBJ2-7; 8 nucleotides line up with TRBD1. This sequence was found in a human donor in good health. The CDR3 sequence: CASSPEQGAGEQYF. Written as DNA, the CDR3 is TGTGCCAGCTCACCAGAGCAGGGGGCAGGGGAGCAGTACTTC.